Listed here are 20 T cell receptor beta chains from one sample, sequenced in a study of shared clonotypes between healthy human individuals. The assay was immunoSEQ multiplex PCR, and TCRdb's table has in-frame clones only and misses some. Altogether 400,000 to 600,000 clones are present, around 79% being singletons, with the ten largest covering approximately 13%. The sequenced sample consisted of PBMCs. The receptors here all came from a woman aged 35 to 49 in good health. Some clones in this sample may be carry-over from other donors' samples.

About this clone: Since a far larger clone is one base different, this is likely a read error. This rearrangement joins TRBV6-6 to TRBJ1-6; D ambiguous. The CDR3 covers 14 residues. Germline CDR1 and CDR2: MNHNY and SVGAGI (reference sequence). V was shortened by 2 bases and J by 9 bases, with 11 bases between the two germline ends. The chain's CDR3 is CASSYDAGGSPLHF. CDR3 DNA: TGTGCCAGCAGTTACGATGCAGGCGGTTCACCCCTCCACTTT.

In this sample, this clone turned up many times. This rearrangement joins TRBV2 to TRBJ1-5; 7 bases are a match to TRBD1. From germline, CDR1 is SNHLY and CDR2 FYNNEI. There are 17 residues in the CDR3. V dropped 6 bases and J dropped 0; count of bases not matched to a gene: 11. CDR3 protein: CASRRTGDYYSNQPQHF. The CDR3 DNA follows: TGTGCCAGCAGGAGGACAGGCGACTATTATAGCAATCAGCCCCAGCATTTT.

The J gene is TRBJ2-2, the V gene TRBV6-6; no clear D. CDR3 length: 14 residues. Between the trimmed V and J ends, which lost 0 bases and 3 bases, there was a span of 5 bases. Germline CDR1 and CDR2: MNHNY and SVGAGI (reference sequence). CDR3 in DNA: TGTGCCAGCAGTTACTCCCAAGACACCGGGGAGCTGTTTTTT. It encodes CASSYSQDTGELFF.

This rearrangement joins TRBV10-1 to TRBJ2-1; D is undetermined. The V end lost 3 bases, the J end lost 3 bases, and 9 bases lay between the germline ends. From germline, CDR1 is WNHNN and CDR2 SYGVQD (reference sequence). The length of the CDR3 is 14 residues. The CDR3 nucleotides are TGCGCCAGCAGTGATTCTCCCGGCTACAATGAGCAGTTCTTC. Translating gives CASSDSPGYNEQFF.

The genes are TRBV25-1 and TRBJ1-2; TRBD1 is a possible D gene (6 bases). The CDR3 runs to 14 residues. The germline gives CDR1 MGHDK, CDR2 SYGVNS. Trimming left V 6 bases short and J 4 bases short, with 15 bases between. CDR3 sequence reads: CASSRGQPFYGYTF. CDR3 in DNA: TGTGCCAGCAGCCGAGGACAGCCTTTCTATGGCTACACCTTC.

The chain joins TRBV11-2 to TRBJ2-2; D might be TRBD2 (6 bases). V was shortened by 8 bases and J by 1 base, with 11 bases between the two germline ends. CDR1 is SGHAT and CDR2 is FQNNGV in the germline V gene. The CDR3 is 14 amino acids. CDR3 bases: TGTGCCAGCGGTCTAGCGCTGAACACCGGGGAGCTGTTTTTT. Residues: CASGLALNTGELFF.

This CDR3 is CKTGTGDTYEQYF. For the CDR3, the DNA is TGCAAGACAGGGACAGGGGATACCTACGAGCAGTACTTC. V is TRBV29-1 and J is TRBJ2-7, with 10 positions matching TRBD1. The CDR3 is made up of 13 amino acids. Per germline, CDR1 SQVTM and CDR2 ANQGSEA.

The chain joins TRBV5-6 to TRBJ2-1, with a weak D call TRBD1 (6 bases). This CDR3 has 17 amino acids. V was clipped by 1 base and J by 4 bases, with 18 bases between them. Germline CDR1 and CDR2: SGHDT and YYEEEE. CDR3 protein: CASSLWGPAPTYNEQFF. The CDR3 DNA is TGTGCCAGCAGCTTGTGGGGGCCGGCCCCAACATACAATGAGCAGTTCTTC.

The gene calls are TRBV18 and TRBJ2-3; the D gene is possibly TRBD2 (5 bases). The CDR3 extends over 12 amino acids. Per the germline V gene, CDR1 is KGHSH and CDR2 is LQKENI. V was shortened by 3 bases and J by 7 bases, with 8 bases between the two germline ends. CDR3 DNA: TGTGCCAGCTCACCGTCGGGGAATACGCAGTATTTT. Protein product: CASSPSGNTQYF.

This chain links TRBV11-2 with TRBJ2-7; D is possibly TRBD2 (6 bases). Germline V gene lookup returns CDR1 SGHAT and CDR2 FQNNGV. The CDR3 is 14 residues long. With 5 bases removed from V and 8 bases from J, the gap between germline ends came to 19 bases. The CDR3 sequence is CASSLGGEDWKQYF. As DNA, the CDR3 is TGTGCCAGCAGCCTCGGAGGGGAGGACTGGAAGCAGTACTTC.

The chain combines TRBV28 with TRBJ1-2, with D maybe TRBD1 (5 bases). The germline gives CDR1 MDHEN, CDR2 SYDVKM. V was pared by 11 bases and J by 3 bases, with 13 bases between. The CDR3 loop spans 12 amino acids. CDR3 region: CAAADRHYGYTF. The DNA for the CDR3 is TGTGCCGCGGCAGACAGACACTATGGCTACACCTTC.

This chain connects TRBV5-6 to TRBJ2-7, with 10 bases that match TRBD1. V shed 5 bases, J shed 0 bases, and the junction held 2 bases outside the gene matches. Germline values: CDR1 SGHDT, CDR2 YYEEEE. The length of the CDR3 is 14 residues. DNA for the CDR3: TGTGCCAGCAGGCGGACAGGGGGCTCCTACGAGCAGTACTTC. Translating it yields CASRRTGGSYEQYF.

The rearrangement links TRBV7-7 to TRBJ2-2, with a tentative D call TRBD1 (5 bases). The CDR3 extends over 12 amino acids. Trimming removed 1 base from V and 10 bases from J, with 7 bases in between. The V gene's germline CDR1 is SSHAT and CDR2 FNYEAQ (reference sequence). The CDR3 spells CASSLEGEELFF. The CDR3 DNA reads TGTGCCAGCAGCTTAGAAGGGGAGGAGCTGTTTTTT.

The rearrangement uses TRBV18 and TRBJ2-2; 9 bases agree with TRBD2. Germline lookup yields CDR1 KGHSH and CDR2 LQKENI. J lost 5 bases, V lost 3 bases, and 1 base had no gene match. The CDR3 has 14 amino acids. This CDR3 is CASSPGLATGELFF. The DNA for the CDR3 is TGTGCCAGCTCACCGGGACTAGCTACCGGGGAGCTGTTTTTT.

The chain employs TRBV27 and TRBJ2-7; D is possibly TRBD1 or TRBD2 (5 bases each). V was pared by 3 bases and J by 3 bases, with 15 bases between. CDR3 size: 15 residues. Per germline, CDR1 MNHEY and CDR2 SMNVEV (reference sequence). CDR3 sequence: CASSFGQGDYYEQYF. The CDR3 bases are TGTGCCAGCAGTTTTGGTCAGGGAGACTACTACGAGCAGTACTTC.

The rearrangement joins TRBV5-1 to TRBJ2-2; 11 nucleotides match TRBD1. Unmatched junction bases numbered 3, after V lost 3 bases and J lost 2 bases. The CDR3 sequence is 16 residues long. Germline CDR1 reads SGHRS; CDR2 reads YFSETQ. CDR3 residues: CASSSGTGGNTGELFF. The CDR3, as DNA: TGCGCCAGCAGCTCGGGGACAGGGGGAAACACCGGGGAGCTGTTTTTT.

This clone has just one count. The rearrangement links TRBV6-6 to TRBJ2-5; D is undetermined. Trimming removed 2 bases at V and 7 bases at J, with 14 bases between. The germline CDR1 and CDR2 sequences are MNHNY and SVGAGI (reference sequence). This CDR3 is built from 14 residues. CDR3 in amino acids: CASSYGRDSGTQYF. CDR3 nucleotides: TGTGCCAGCAGTTACGGAAGAGACTCGGGGACCCAGTACTTC.

The V gene is TRBV5-6, the J gene TRBJ2-7; a weak D match, TRBD2 (6 bases). The CDR3 loop spans 14 amino acids. Per germline, CDR1 SGHDT and CDR2 YYEEEE. Deletions cut 4 bases from V and 0 bases from J, with 11 bases between. Here the CDR3 reads CASSRLATSYEQYF. CDR3 coding DNA: TGTGCCAGCAGCCGTCTAGCGACCTCCTACGAGCAGTACTTC. Supplemented by reference TRBV5-6 and TRBJ2-7, the full variable domain reads DAGVTQSPTHLIKTRGQQVTLRCSPKSGHDTVSWYQQALGQGPQFIFQYYEEEERQRGNFPDRFSGHQFPNYSSELNVNALLLGDSALYLCASSRLATSYEQYFGPGTRLTVT.

This clone was picked up one time. The chain combines TRBV28 with TRBJ2-1; D is unclear. This CDR3 has 12 amino acids. V was shortened by 6 bases and J by 6 bases, with 9 bases between the two germline ends. Germline CDR1 MDHEN, CDR2 SYDVKM. Written as DNA, the CDR3 is TGTGCCAGCAGCCTCCTAACCAATGAGCAGTTCTTC. Protein: CASSLLTNEQFF.

The rearrangement uses TRBV6-5 and TRBJ2-7, with D possibly matching TRBD1 (5 bases). CDR1 is MNHEY, CDR2 SVGAGI, per germline. Trimming stripped 2 bases from V and 0 bases from J, with 14 bases between. This CDR3 has 16 residues. For the CDR3, the DNA is TGTGCCAGCAGTTACAGGGGCACGGAGCCCTCCTACGAGCAGTACTTC. It yields the protein CASSYRGTEPSYEQYF.